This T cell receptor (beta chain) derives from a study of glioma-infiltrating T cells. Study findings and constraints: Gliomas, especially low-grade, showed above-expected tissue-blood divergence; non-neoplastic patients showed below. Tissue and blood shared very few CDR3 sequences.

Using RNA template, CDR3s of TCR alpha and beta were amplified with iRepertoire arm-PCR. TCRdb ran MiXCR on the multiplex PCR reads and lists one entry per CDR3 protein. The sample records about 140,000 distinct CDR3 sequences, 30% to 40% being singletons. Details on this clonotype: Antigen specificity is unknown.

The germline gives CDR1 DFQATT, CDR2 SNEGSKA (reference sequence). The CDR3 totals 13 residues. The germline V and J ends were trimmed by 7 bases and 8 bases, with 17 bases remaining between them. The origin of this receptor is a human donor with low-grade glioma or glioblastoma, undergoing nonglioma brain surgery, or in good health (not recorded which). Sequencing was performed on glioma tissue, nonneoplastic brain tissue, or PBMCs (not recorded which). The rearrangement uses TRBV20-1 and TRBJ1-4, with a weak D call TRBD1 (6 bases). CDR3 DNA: TGCAGTGGATCGGGGGGCGGAGGAGAAAAACTGTTTTTT. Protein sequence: CSGSGGGGEKLFF.